Listed below are T cell receptor beta chains from one sample, sequenced in a study of technical replicates of blood from several donors. Sequencing was performed with immunoSEQ multiplex PCR; in TCRdb, only in-frame clones are kept and a portion is missing. The sample lists about 81,000 clones, around 93% occurring once. Sequencing was carried out using T cells isolated from PBMCs. These receptors were obtained from a human donor in good health. Each CDR3 is given with its conserved first and last residue. The D gene is left open where the match is weak. Size is stated for part of the rows, as once, few or many counts, or as a class when the clone is expanded.

>TRBD2|TRBJ2-5|.|15|TRBV29-1
CSVVLAGVYGETQYF
TGCAGCGTTGTACTAGCGGGGGTCTATGGAGAGACCCAGTACTTC
>.|TRBJ1-1|.|15|TRBV5-6
CASSLVWTLITEAFF
TGTGCCAGCAGCTTGGTTTGGACACTTATCACTGAAGCTTTCTTT
>.|TRBJ2-5|.|13|TRBV28
CASSLQGWETQYF
TGTGCCAGCAGCCTACAGGGATGGGAGACCCAGTACTTC
>.|TRBJ1-5|.|15|TRBV6-1
CASSDGVPGIGPQHF
TGTGCCAGCAGTGACGGGGTACCCGGGATTGGGCCCCAGCATTTT
>.|TRBJ2-3|.|11|TRBV6-5
CASSQTDTQYF
TGTGCCAGCAGTCAAACAGATACGCAGTATTTT
>.|TRBJ1-1|.|17|TRBV10-3
CAISESLGRGAGTEAFF
TGTGCCATCAGTGAGTCTCTGGGCCGGGGGGCGGGCACTGAAGCTTTCTTT
>.|TRBJ1-4|.|15|TRBV2
CAGQRGVSTNEKLFF
TGTGCCGGCCAGCGGGGGGTTAGCACTAATGAAAAACTGTTTTTT
>.|TRBJ1-2|.|15|TRBV18
CASSPGRGADYGYTF
TGTGCCAGCTCACCAGGCAGGGGAGCGGACTATGGCTACACCTTC
>.|TRBJ2-1|.|13|TRBV10-1
CASSELGPDEQFF
TGCGCCAGCAGTGAGCTGGGGCCGGATGAGCAGTTCTTC
>.|TRBJ1-5|.|14|TRBV13
CASSSGVSNQPQHF
TGTGCCAGCAGCTCGGGGGTTAGCAATCAGCCCCAGCATTTT
>.|TRBJ1-5|.|13|TRBV6-6
CASRTRFNQPQHF
TGTGCCAGCAGAACCAGGTTTAATCAGCCCCAGCATTTT
>.|TRBJ2-7|.|15|TRBV19
CASSRVPGTPYEQYF
TGTGCCAGTAGTAGAGTTCCCGGGACTCCCTACGAGCAGTACTTC
>.|TRBJ1-2|.|15|TRBV27
CASSLSAGVIYGYTF
TGTGCCAGCAGTTTATCGGCAGGGGTTATCTATGGCTACACCTTC
>TRBD1|TRBJ2-1|.|15|TRBV14
CASSQDSGQGYEQFF
TGTGCCAGCAGTCAGGATTCGGGACAGGGCTATGAGCAGTTCTTC
>.|TRBJ2-5|.|15|TRBV9
CASSPPLSFQETQYF
TGTGCCAGCAGCCCACCCCTTAGCTTTCAAGAGACCCAGTACTTC
>.|TRBJ1-2|once|18|TRBV4-2
CASSSQVAGTGANYGYTF
TGTGCCAGCAGCTCGCAAGTCGCCGGGACTGGAGCTAACTATGGCTACACCTTC
>.|TRBJ1-2|.|13|TRBV2
CASSAAGLYGYTF
TGTGCCAGCAGTGCCGCAGGCCTCTATGGCTACACCTTC